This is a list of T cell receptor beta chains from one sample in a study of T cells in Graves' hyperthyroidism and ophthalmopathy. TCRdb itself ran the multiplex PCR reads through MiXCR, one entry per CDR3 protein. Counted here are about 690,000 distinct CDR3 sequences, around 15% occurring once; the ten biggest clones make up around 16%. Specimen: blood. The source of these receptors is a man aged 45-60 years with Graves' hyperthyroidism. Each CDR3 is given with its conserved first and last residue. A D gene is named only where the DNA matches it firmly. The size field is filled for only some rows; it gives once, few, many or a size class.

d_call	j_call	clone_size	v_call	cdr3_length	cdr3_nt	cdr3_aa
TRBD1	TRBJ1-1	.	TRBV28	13	TGTGCCAGCAGACGAGGGGGCATAACTGAAGCTTTCTTT	CASRRGGITEAFF
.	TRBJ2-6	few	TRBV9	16	TGTGCCAGCAGCGCTCAGGGGGGCCCTGGGGCCAACGTCCTGACTTTC	CASSAQGGPGANVLTF
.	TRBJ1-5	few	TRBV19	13	TGTGCCAGTAGTATCGAGGGGAATCAGCCCCAGCATTTT	CASSIEGNQPQHF
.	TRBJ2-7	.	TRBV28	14	TGTGCCAGCAGTTTACCGACGGGCCTTATCGAGCAGTACTTC	CASSLPTGLIEQYF
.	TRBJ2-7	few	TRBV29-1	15	TGCAGCGTTGAAGGGGTGCAGGGCCCTAGCTACGAGCAGTACTTC	CSVEGVQGPSYEQYF
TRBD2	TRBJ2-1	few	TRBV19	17	TGTGCCAGTAGTGCCACCTCCGGACTAGCCGTTCTCAATGAGCAGTTCTTC	CASSATSGLAVLNEQFF
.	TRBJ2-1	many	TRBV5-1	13	TGCGCCAGCAGCCCCGGGAGAGGGGATGAGCAGTTCTTC	CASSPGRGDEQFF
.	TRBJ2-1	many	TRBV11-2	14	TGTGCCAGCAGCTTCGGGACGCCAGGCAATGAGCAGTTCTTC	CASSFGTPGNEQFF
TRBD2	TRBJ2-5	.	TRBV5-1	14	TGCGCCAGCAGCTTGCCAGCGGGAGGGAAGACCCAGTACTTC	CASSLPAGGKTQYF
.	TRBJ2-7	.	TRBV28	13	TGTGCCAGCAGCCGTAGACTGAACTACGAGCAGTACTTC	CASSRRLNYEQYF
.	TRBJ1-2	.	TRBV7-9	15	TGTGCCAGCGGGGGTGGCTCGTCCCCTAACTATGGCTACACCTTC	CASGGGSSPNYGYTF
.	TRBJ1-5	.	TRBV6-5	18	TGTGCCAGCAGTTACGACTTCCAGGAGGCTGATAGCAATCAGCCCCAGCATTTT	CASSYDFQEADSNQPQHF
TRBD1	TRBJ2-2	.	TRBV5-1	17	TGCGCCAGCAGCCGGGACAGGGGGCGGGCGAACACCGGGGAGCTGTTTTTT	CASSRDRGRANTGELFF
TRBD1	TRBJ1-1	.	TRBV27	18	TGTGCCAGCAGTTTATCAATCGGGACAGGGGGCGCGGGAGCTGAAGCTTTCTTT	CASSLSIGTGGAGAEAFF
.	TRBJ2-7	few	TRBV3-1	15	TGTGCCAGCAGCCAAGGCCCCGGAAGCGCCTACGAGCAGTACTTC	CASSQGPGSAYEQYF
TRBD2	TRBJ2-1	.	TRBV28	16	TGTGCCAGCAGTTTACTGCCTAGCGGGTCCTACAATGAGCAGTTCTTC	CASSLLPSGSYNEQFF
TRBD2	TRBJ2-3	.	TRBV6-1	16	TGTGCCAGCAGAGTGACTAGCGGGAGGGTCAGAGATACGCAGTATTTT	CASRVTSGRVRDTQYF
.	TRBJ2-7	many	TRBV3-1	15	TGTGCCAGCAGCCAAGAAGGATGGAATCCCTACGAGCAGTACTTC	CASSQEGWNPYEQYF
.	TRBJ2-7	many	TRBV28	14	TGTGCCAGCACGACCGGGTCTTCGCGCTACGAGCAGTACTTC	CASTTGSSRYEQYF
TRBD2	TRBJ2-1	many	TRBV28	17	TGTGCCAGCAGTTATCATGTAGCGGGAAGCTCCTACAATGAGCAGTTCTTC	CASSYHVAGSSYNEQFF
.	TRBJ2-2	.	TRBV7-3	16	TGTGCCAGCAGCCCCAGCGGGACAGTCAACACCGGGGAGCTGTTTTTT	CASSPSGTVNTGELFF
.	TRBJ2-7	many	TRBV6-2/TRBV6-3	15	TGTGCCAGCAGTTACAAGGAGGGCAGAGCCTACGAGCAGTACTTC	CASSYKEGRAYEQYF
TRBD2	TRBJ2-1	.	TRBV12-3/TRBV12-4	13	TGTGCCAGCAGTTTGAGCGGGACTAGGGAGCAGTTCTTC	CASSLSGTREQFF
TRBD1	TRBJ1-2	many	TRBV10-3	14	TGTGCCATCAGTGACACCGACAGGGAGGATGGCTACACCTTC	CAISDTDREDGYTF
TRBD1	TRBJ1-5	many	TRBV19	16	TGTGCCAGTAGTATTGTAAGGACAGGTTATATTCAGCCCCAGCATTTT	CASSIVRTGYIQPQHF
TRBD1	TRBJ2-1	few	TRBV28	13	TGTGCCAGCAGTCCCGGGACAGGGCATGCTTGGTTCTTC	CASSPGTGHAWFF
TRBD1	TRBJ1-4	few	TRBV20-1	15	TGCAGTGCTCCTGGACAGGGGCCAACTAATGAAAAACTGTTTTTT	CSAPGQGPTNEKLFF